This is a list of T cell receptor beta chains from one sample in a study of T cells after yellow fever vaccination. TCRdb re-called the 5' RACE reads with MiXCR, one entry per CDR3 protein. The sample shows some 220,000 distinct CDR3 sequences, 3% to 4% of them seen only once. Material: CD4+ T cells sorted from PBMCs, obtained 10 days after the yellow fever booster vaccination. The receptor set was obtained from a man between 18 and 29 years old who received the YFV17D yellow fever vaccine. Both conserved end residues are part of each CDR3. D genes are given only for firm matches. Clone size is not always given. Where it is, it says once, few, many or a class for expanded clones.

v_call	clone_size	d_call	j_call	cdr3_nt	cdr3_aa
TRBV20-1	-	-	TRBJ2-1	TGCAGTGCTCGCGGACGGGCGCTGAGGGGAAATGAGCAGTTCTTC	CSARGRALRGNEQFF
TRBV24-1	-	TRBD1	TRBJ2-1	TGTGCCACCAGCAACCGGGACAGGGGGCTTGATGAGCAGTTCTTC	CATSNRDRGLDEQFF
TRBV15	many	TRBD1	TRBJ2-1	TGTGCCACCAGCAGAGAAAGGACAGGGTACAATGAGCAGTTCTTC	CATSRERTGYNEQFF
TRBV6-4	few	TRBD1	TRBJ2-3	TGTGCCAGCAGCCCCGGGACAGCGTATAGCACAGATACGCAGTATTTT	CASSPGTAYSTDTQYF
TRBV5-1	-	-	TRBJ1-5	TGCGCCAGCAGCCTCGGCCCCAATAGCAATCAGCCCCAGCATTTT	CASSLGPNSNQPQHF
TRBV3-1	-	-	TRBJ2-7	TGTGCCAGCAGCCAGATCGGTCAGGGGCCTAACGAGCAGTACTTC	CASSQIGQGPNEQYF
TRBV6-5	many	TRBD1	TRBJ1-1	TGTGCCAGCAGTGCTACGGGACAGGGAAACACTGAAGCTTTCTTT	CASSATGQGNTEAFF
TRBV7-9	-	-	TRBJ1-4	TGTGCCAGCAGCTTAGGGCTCCCGGCCGGACTGTTTTTT	CASSLGLPAGLFF
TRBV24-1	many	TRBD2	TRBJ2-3	TGTGCCACCAGTGATTTACTAGCGGGCGATACGCAGTATTTT	CATSDLLAGDTQYF
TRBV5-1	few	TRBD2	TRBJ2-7	TGCGCCAGCAGCTTGTCGGGCGGGGGGGCCACCTACGAGCAGTACTTC	CASSLSGGGATYEQYF
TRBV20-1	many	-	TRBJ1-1	TGCAGTGCCAGACACTCCTCGGGGGAAGCTTTCTTT	CSARHSSGEAFF
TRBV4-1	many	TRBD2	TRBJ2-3	TGCGCCAGCAGCCAAGATCGGGGGACTAGCGGGGGTTCAACAGATACGCAGTATTTT	CASSQDRGTSGGSTDTQYF
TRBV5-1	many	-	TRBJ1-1	TGCGCCAGCAGCTTGGTTGATGGGGGGCGCAGGGCTGAAGCTTTCTTT	CASSLVDGGRRAEAFF
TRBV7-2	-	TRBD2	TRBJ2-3	TGTGCCAGCAGCTTAGGTCGGCTAGCGGGGGGAGATACGCAGTATTTT	CASSLGRLAGGDTQYF
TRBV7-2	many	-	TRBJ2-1	TGTGCCAGCAGCTTAGAATGGGGGGACAATGAGCAGTTCTTC	CASSLEWGDNEQFF
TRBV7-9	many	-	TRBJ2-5	TGTGCCAGCAGCTTCGGAATAGGAAAGGGAGAGACCCAGTACTTC	CASSFGIGKGETQYF
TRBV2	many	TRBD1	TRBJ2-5	TGTGCCAGCAGTGGTGGGACAGGGGGCTACGAGACCCAGTACTTC	CASSGGTGGYETQYF
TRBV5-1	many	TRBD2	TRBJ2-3	TGCGCCAGCAGCAATCGGGTAGCGGGGGCTTTCACAGATACGCAGTATTTT	CASSNRVAGAFTDTQYF
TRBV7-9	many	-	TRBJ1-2	TGTGCCAGCAGCTTAGGGACGTCGGTAGGACCTAACTATGGCTACACCTTC	CASSLGTSVGPNYGYTF
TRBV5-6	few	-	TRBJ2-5	TGTGCCAGCAGCTTGGAAGCTAGCTGGTTTTTAGAGACCCAGTACTTC	CASSLEASWFLETQYF
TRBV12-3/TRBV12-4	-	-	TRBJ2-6	TGTGCCAGCAGTTCTCTTTCCGGAGGGGCCAACGTCCTGACTTTC	CASSSLSGGANVLTF
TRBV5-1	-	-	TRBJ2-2	TGCGCCAGCATGGAGGGAGTCACCGGGGAGCTGTTTTTT	CASMEGVTGELFF
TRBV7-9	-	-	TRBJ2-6	TGTGCCAGCAGCTACAGGGAGTCTGGGGCCAACGTCCTGACTTTC	CASSYRESGANVLTF
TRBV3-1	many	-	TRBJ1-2	TGTGCCAGCAGCCAAGCAGCTGCAGGTGGCTATGGCTACACCTTC	CASSQAAAGGYGYTF
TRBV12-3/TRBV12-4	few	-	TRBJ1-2	TGTGCCTCAGATCCTAACAGGGTGTCAGTCTATGGCTACACCTTC	CASDPNRVSVYGYTF